The entry below gives a single T cell receptor beta chain sequence along with its context. Its antigen target is currently unknown. Per-base quality was not reported, and no clone a single base away is much larger than it. The entry originates in a study of shared clonotypes between healthy human individuals (TCRdb year 2020). Looking at the study overall: Three men and a couple of women, aged 18 to 49 years, made up the cohort. Per donor, leukapheresis produced somewhere between about 0.85 and 10 billion PBMCs. To estimate repertoire size and how much clonotypes are shared between individuals, the study performed deep sequencing of blood TCR repertoires from 4 to 6 healthy adults. Different laboratories and diverse techniques were used to prepare libraries and sequence TCR repertoires, to increase sequencing depth and limit assay-specific biases. For each donor, three plates each were used for CD4 naive and CD4 memory, two plates were used for CD8 naive, and one plate was used for CD8 memory.

The donors were healthy, HIV-negative adults with no recently reported acute infections or vaccinations. All donors were Caucasian adults living in Nashville, Tennessee, USA. CD4+ T cells were enriched through magnetic negative selection, after which naive cells were positively selected on CD45RA and the remaining negative fraction served as the memory subset. After blood collection by leukapheresis, PBMCs were isolated using Ficoll-Histopaque density gradient centrifugation and then cryopreserved in the vapor phase of liquid nitrogen. Analytical flow cytometry was used to check the purity and quantity of each magnetically sorted T cell population. Each sorted fraction had its genomic DNA isolated and then quantified by UV absorbance on a Nanodrop 2000c. The study at large found these results: Even with the large sequencing depth, rarefaction of the sorted-subset datasets indicated that sequencing was incomplete. Because the study included a small number of donors, the genetic and exposure-history diversity represented was limited. Larger estimated clonotype richness was generally found for naive subsets than for memory subsets. Sampling was limited to blood, and TCR repertoires in tissue likely differ from TCR repertoires in blood. Pairwise subsampling indicated that sequencing depth was expected to affect the degree of clonotype sharing among donors. Higher generation probabilities were observed for clonotypes shared by all four sorted-subset donors than for non-shared clonotypes. Across a few donors, roughly 5.4% of naive CD4, approximately 4% of naive CD8, 2.3% of memory CD4, and around 0.4% of memory CD8 clonotypes were shared.

TCR CDR3 regions were amplified from genomic DNA by multiplex PCR using the deep immunoSEQ assay. Genomic DNA extracted from each cell subset was distributed evenly over all wells of several immunoSEQ 96-well plates, and each plate served as one replicate. For sorted subsets, 150 to 250 ng of genomic DNA, equivalent to tens of thousands of T cell genomes, went into each replicate PCR. Purified libraries were measured with a Qubit 3.0 fluorometer, size-checked on a Bioanalyzer 2100, and measured again with the KAPA Library Quantification kit. Each immunoSEQ 96-well plate was sequenced on its own single-read 150-cycle Illumina NextSeq 550 flow cell. For the original study's pipeline: The immunoSEQ output contained only junctional sequences without quality scores, so filtering could not match that applied to full-length reads. To assign V/J genes and CDR3, sequences were annotated against IMGT germline references using PyIR, a Python wrapper for IgBLAST v1.9. Reads were removed for weak V/J assignments (E-value above 1e-6), missing CDR3, stop codons, out-of-frame junctions, or ambiguous translated residues. A V3J clonotype was defined by an identical inferred V gene, J gene, and CDR3 amino acid sequence. To compute the percentage overlap between repertoires, the number of shared unique clonotypes was divided by the size of the smaller repertoire. Repertoire richness was assessed with RTK rarefaction, the Chao1 estimator, and Recon v2.1 estimates of unobserved clonotypes. OLGA was used to compute generation probabilities for all TCRbeta clonotypes that the gDNA method yielded from a few donors. Not all clones reach the TCRdb copy of this immuneACCESS table, which keeps in-frame sequences only. Checked studies attribute under half of the gap to unresolved V genes and leave the rest unexplained. The D gene and trimming were derived from the DNA, and the V and J assignments and clone size from that table. This sample gives some 2,500,000 clones in total; roughly 92% of them show up just once. Approximately 0.4% of the sample is held by the ten biggest clonotypes.

The CDR3 holds 15 amino acids from the cysteine to the phenylalanine. Of the read, only the CDR3 DNA is kept; its 45 bases are in frame from base 1. Based on the germline V gene (reference sequence), the CDR1 and CDR2 sequences are SEHNR and FQNEAQ. V is shortened by 5 bases, J by 7 bases, and the region joining them spans 17 bases. Sequencing input: naive CD4+ T cells from PBMCs. The intended sense of this specimen's cell subset or site label: CD45RA+ positively selected. The receptor comes from a man aged 18-30 years in good health. Some clones in this sample may be carry-over from other donors' samples. The chain joins TRBV7-9 to TRBJ2-2; the D segment is perhaps TRBD1 or TRBD2, each sharing 5 matched bases. The CDR3 reads as follows: CASSLSSGTNGELFF. The nucleotides are TGTGCCAGCAGCCTATCCTCAGGGACGAACGGGGAGCTGTTTTTT.